The entry below gives a single TCR beta chain sequence along with its context. Clones were sequenced by immunoSEQ multiplex PCR, and TCRdb holds only the in-frame ones, with some missing. This sample has 150,000 to 200,000 clones, with about 88% found just once. The participants were between about 18 and 100 years old and came from some 23 US areas. Clinical history reported by participants formed the basis on which cohorts were assigned. The CDR3 runs 15 residues. Trimming removed 6 bases from V and 0 bases from J, with 15 bases in between. From germline, CDR1 is LNHDA and CDR2 SQIVND (reference sequence). This sample was included in a study of blood T cell repertoires in COVID-19. Study-wide background: PBMCs, B-cell-depleted T cells, or T cells were the source of the cDNA or gDNA that made up the material.

Sequencing was done on a sample of PBMCs or T cells enriched from blood (not recorded which). The chain recombines TRBV19 with TRBJ2-7; D possibly corresponds to TRBD1 (6 bases). The sequence came from a human donor with acute COVID-19. The donor label of this sample is uncertain. The CDR3 DNA sequence: TGTGCCAGTAGCGATAGAGGGGGAATCTCCTACGAGCAGTACTTC. This translates into CASSDRGGISYEQYF.